These 12 T cell receptor beta chains share one sample of origin, sequenced in a study of shared clonotypes between healthy human individuals (dated by TCRdb to between 2020 and 2021). To prepare the library, the immunoSEQ multiplex PCR assay was applied. Sourced from immuneACCESS, this table was stored by TCRdb with only in-frame sequences that have V and J called. A share of the clones is absent; for the studies checked, an unresolved V gene accounts for under half, and the remainder has no known explanation. This sample has some 1,400,000 clones in its table, and over 95% of those were observed once. Approximately 1.1% of the sample comes from the top ten. The sequencing input was naive CD4+ T cells sorted from blood. The label giving this sample's cell subset or site can be read as: CD45RA+ positively selected. The receptors were gathered from a man in his thirties or forties in good health.

Points on this clone: This sample includes further DNA sequences coding for the same CDR3. The chain recombines TRBV7-9 with TRBJ2-2; D unresolved. Germline V gives CDR1 SEHNR, CDR2 FQNEAQ (reference sequence). Trimming took off 4 bases at V and 0 bases at J, with 9 bases between the two ends. This CDR3 has 15 amino acids. DNA of the CDR3: TGTGCCAGCAGCTCAATCGCCGCGAACACCGGGGAGCTGTTTTTT. This gives the protein CASSSIAANTGELFF. The variable domain in full, with the rest retrieved from reference TRBV7-9 and TRBJ2-2, is DTGVSQNPRHKITKRGQNVTFRCDPISEHNRLYWYRQTLGQGPEFLTYFQNEAQLEKSRLLSDRFSAERPKGSFSTLEIQRTEQGDSAMYLCASSSIAANTGELFFGEGSRLTVL.

This clone was counted a single time. The gene calls are TRBV10-1 and TRBJ2-1; D is ambiguous. Per the germline V gene, CDR1 is WNHNN and CDR2 is SYGVQD (reference sequence). CDR3 size: 13 residues. V lost 2 bases to trimming and J lost 8 bases, with 10 bases between them. The CDR3 DNA follows: TGCGCCAGCAGTGAGAAGTATACCGATGAGCAGTTCTTC. Protein: CASSEKYTDEQFF.

The V and J genes are TRBV2 and TRBJ2-5; D is unclear. This CDR3 has 11 residues. V lost 8 bases and J lost 3, with 7 bases in between. Looked up from germline, CDR1 is SNHLY and CDR2 is FYNNEI. In DNA, the CDR3 is TGTGCCAGCGTCTTGAAAGAGACCCAGTACTTC. Amino acid sequence: CASVLKETQYF.

The genes are TRBV7-9 and TRBJ2-7; no reliable D call. Germline CDR1 and CDR2: SEHNR and FQNEAQ (reference sequence). This CDR3 has 13 amino acids. Trimming left V 2 bases short and J 6 bases short, with 11 bases between. The CDR3 bases are TGTGCCAGCAGCTTAAGCCTGTCTTCCGAGCAGTACTTC. It is translated as CASSLSLSSEQYF.

The J gene is TRBJ2-7, the V gene TRBV5-6; TRBD2 is a possible D gene (6 bases). The CDR3 is 15 amino acids. V lost 0 bases to trimming and J lost 3 bases, with 13 bases between them. In germline, CDR1 is SGHDT, CDR2 YYEEEE. The CDR3: CASSLEGLDFYEQYF. The CDR3 DNA follows: TGTGCCAGCAGCTTGGAGGGACTGGATTTCTACGAGCAGTACTTC.

The V gene is TRBV7-2, the J gene TRBJ2-7, with D hard to call. The V end lost 6 bases, the J end lost 4 bases, and 13 bases lay between the germline ends. Per the germline V gene, CDR1 is SGHTA and CDR2 is FQGNSA. The CDR3 is made up of 13 amino acids. CDR3 in amino acids: CASSPYALYEQYF. The CDR3 nucleotides read TGTGCCAGCAGTCCCTATGCCCTTTACGAGCAGTACTTC.

This clone occurred once. The same CDR3 can be traced to other DNA sequences in this sample. This rearrangement joins TRBV7-2 to TRBJ2-7; 11 nucleotides line up with TRBD1. CDR3 length equals 14 residues. CDR1 and CDR2 from the germline V gene are SGHTA and FQGNSA. With V trimmed by 3 bases and J by 2 bases, 0 bases remained unmatched. CDR3 in DNA: TGTGCCAGCAGCTTGGGACAGGGGGCCTACGAGCAGTACTTC. This codes for CASSLGQGAYEQYF. The full variable domain, with the rest looked up from reference TRBV7-2 and TRBJ2-7, is GAGVSQSPSNKVTEKGKDVELRCDPISGHTALYWYRQSLGQGLEFLIYFQGNSAPDKSGLPSDRFSAERTGGSVSTLTIQRTQQEDSAVYLCASSLGQGAYEQYFGPGTRLTVT.

In regard to this clone: Different DNA sequences within this sample yield the same CDR3. The chain employs TRBV5-1 and TRBJ2-3; 14 bases fit TRBD2. The germline gives CDR1 SGHRS, CDR2 YFSETQ. This CDR3 contains 17 residues. Losses at the gene ends were 0 bases for V and 1 base for J; bases not matched to a gene: 1. CDR3 sequence (DNA): TGCGCCAGCAGCTTGGGGGGACTAGCGGGAGGCACAGATACGCAGTATTTT. Translating it yields CASSLGGLAGGTDTQYF. The full variable domain, with the rest looked up from reference TRBV5-1 and TRBJ2-3, is KAGVTQTPRYLIKTRGQQVTLSCSPISGHRSVSWYQQTPGQGLQFLFEYFSETQRNKGNFPGRFSGRQFSNSRSEMNVSTLELGDSALYLCASSLGGLAGGTDTQYFGPGTRLTVL.

This clone appeared once. This rearrangement joins TRBV27 to TRBJ2-5; D is uncertain. Trimming took off 5 bases at V and 1 base at J, with 11 bases between the two ends. This CDR3 comprises 14 residues. Germline V CDR1 and CDR2: MNHEY, SMNVEV (reference sequence). CDR3 residues: CASSPTITQETQYF. The CDR3, as DNA: TGTGCCAGCAGTCCCACCATTACCCAAGAGACCCAGTACTTC.

This chain joins TRBV2 and TRBJ1-1; D unresolved. V lost 10 bases, J lost 1 base, and 19 bases lay in between. The V gene's germline CDR1 is SNHLY and CDR2 FYNNEI. CDR3 length: 15 amino acids. The DNA of the CDR3 is TGTGCCATCACTACGTCGGCGAGGAAGAACACTGAAGCTTTCTTT. Its protein is CAITTSARKNTEAFF. Full variable domain (rest looked up from reference TRBV2 and TRBJ1-1): EPEVTQTPSHQVTQMGQEVILRCVPISNHLYFYWYRQILGQKVEFLVSFYNNEISEKSEIFDDQFSVERPDGSNFTLKIRSTKLEDSAMYFCAITTSARKNTEAFFGQGTRLTVV.

This chain uses TRBV6-5 with TRBJ1-2; the match to TRBD1 covers 10 bases. This CDR3 comprises 13 residues. V dropped 6 bases and J dropped 7; count of bases not matched to a gene: 5. Germline CDR1 MNHEY, CDR2 SVGAGI. Here the CDR3 reads CASSGRQGAGYTF. DNA of the CDR3: TGTGCCAGCAGCGGCCGACAGGGGGCTGGCTACACCTTC.

This clone came up once. This rearrangement joins TRBV11-2 to TRBJ2-5, with 7 bases identical to TRBD1. Germline lookup yields CDR1 SGHAT and CDR2 FQNNGV. The CDR3 is made up of 13 amino acids. The ends lost 5 bases at V and 3 bases at J; junction bases unmatched: 3. The CDR3: CASSRGQEETQYF. CDR3 bases: TGTGCCAGCAGCCGAGGACAGGAAGAGACCCAGTACTTC.